These T cell receptor beta chains were read from a single sample in a study of cytomegalovirus exposure and HLA in healthy donors. TCRdb keeps only in-frame clones here, not all; method: immunoSEQ multiplex PCR. Of 150,000 to 200,000 clones listed, 86% were seen once; the top ten hold 5% to 7%. Sequencing used PBMCs. These receptors all stem from a woman aged 30 to 39 in good health and CMV-seronegative. The CDR3 runs from the conserved cysteine through the conserved F or W. D genes are given only for firm matches. The size entry is marked missing in some rows and otherwise reads once, few, many or a size class.

d_gene,j_gene,v_gene,abundance,CDR3nt,CDR3aa
.,TRBJ2-7,TRBV5-1,.,TGCGCCAGCAGCTTGGGATCAGTAACCTACGAGCAGTACTTC,CASSLGSVTYEQYF
.,TRBJ2-3,TRBV5-1,.,TGCGCCAGCAGCTCGCTGACCGGGTCAGATACGCAGTATTTT,CASSSLTGSDTQYF
.,TRBJ1-5,TRBV7-8,.,TGTGCCAGCAGCCACAGGGAAAGTCAGCCCCAGCATTTT,CASSHRESQPQHF
.,TRBJ1-5,TRBV2,once,TGTGCCAGCAGTGAAGCGTCAGTCAGCAATCAGCCCCAGCATTTT,CASSEASVSNQPQHF
TRBD1,TRBJ1-2,TRBV28,few,TGTGCCAGCAGTGAGGGGGACAGGGTCTATGGCTACACCTTC,CASSEGDRVYGYTF
TRBD2,TRBJ2-5,TRBV2,.,TGTGCCAGCAGCCAAAAAAAGGCTCTAGCGGGAACAGAGACCCAGTACTTC,CASSQKKALAGTETQYF
.,TRBJ2-6,TRBV7-3,.,TGTGCCAGCAGCCCCCAGCTAGGTGAGGTAACTGGGGCCAACGTCCTGACTTTC,CASSPQLGEVTGANVLTF
TRBD1,TRBJ2-5,TRBV11-2,.,TGTGCCAGCAGCCTACAGGGGATGTTGGAGACCCAGTACTTC,CASSLQGMLETQYF
.,TRBJ2-1,TRBV5-6,.,TGTGCCAGCAGCTTGTGGGGGGGCCATCATGAGCAGTTCTTC,CASSLWGGHHEQFF
.,TRBJ2-2,TRBV7-8,.,TGTGCCAGCAGCTCCTTCACTAGAGTGAACACCGGGGAGCTGTTTTTT,CASSSFTRVNTGELFF
.,TRBJ2-5,TRBV7-2,.,TGTGCCAGCAGCTTAGGAACGGGAGCCCGAGAGACCCAGTACTTC,CASSLGTGARETQYF
.,TRBJ1-2,TRBV9,few,TGTGCCAGCAGCCCACCATCGACGGGCGGCTTGGCCTATGGCTACACCTTC,CASSPPSTGGLAYGYTF
.,TRBJ1-5,TRBV11-2,few,TGTGCCAGCAGCTTAGCTATTGGCAATCAGCCCCAGCATTTT,CASSLAIGNQPQHF
TRBD2,TRBJ2-5,TRBV11-2,.,TGTGCCAGCAGCTTAGCCCCAAGACTAGCGGGGGACCCGGGGGAGACCCAGTACTTC,CASSLAPRLAGDPGETQYF
TRBD1,TRBJ2-5,TRBV28,.,TGTGCCAGCATTCGACAGGGCCCCTTCCAAGAGACCCAGTACTTC,CASIRQGPFQETQYF
.,TRBJ1-1,TRBV30,few,TGTGCCTGGAGCTTTCAGGGAGTCACTGAAGCTTTCTTT,CAWSFQGVTEAFF
TRBD1,TRBJ2-1,TRBV30,.,TGTGCCTGGACCCCGGGACAGGACTACAATGAGCAGTTCTTC,CAWTPGQDYNEQFF
TRBD2,TRBJ2-7,TRBV19,.,TGTGCCAGTAGTGCTGGACTAGCCTACGAGCAGTACTTC,CASSAGLAYEQYF